This entry concerns a single T cell receptor (beta chain). What it binds is not known. Trimming removed 5 bases from V and 5 bases from J; junction bases left unmatched: 5. This CDR3 has 13 residues. Germline V CDR1 and CDR2: MNHNY, SVGAGI (reference sequence). These data belong to a study of blood T cells in healthy people across ages. Study outcomes and limitations: The diversity estimates, figures obtained from one million T cells, were considered underestimates. Percentage of naive T cells showed a strong correlation with TCR beta diversity.

Drawing of peripheral blood yielded 7.5 to 10 milliliters from each donor. Alongside a J-beta primer mix, a sample-barcoded 5' primer served in a second PCR lasting about 7 to 12 cycles. TCRdb independently ran MiXCR on the 5' RACE reads; one entry per CDR3 protein. Among about 800,000 distinct CDR3 sequences, about 25% were seen once, and the ten largest hold more than 3%. This sample also belongs to another study, concerning T cells of mothers and their children.

This clonotype was sampled from a boy aged 10-17 years in good health. The sequencing sample was made of blood. The V and J genes are TRBV6-6 and TRBJ1-1, with 7 bases identical to TRBD1. The CDR3 bases are TGTGCCAGCAGTGGGGACAGACTGACTGAAGCTTTCTTT. Encoded protein: CASSGDRLTEAFF.